The 3 T cell receptor beta chains presented below share a single source sample, sequenced in a study of blood T cell repertoires in COVID-19. This table comes from immunoSEQ multiplex PCR, and its TCRdb copy is limited to in-frame clones, with some not included. Here the sample spans about 400,000 clones, around 87% being singletons. Input material: PBMCs or T cells enriched from blood (not recorded which). The receptors derive from a man aged 35-49 years in a cohort exposed to, infected with or recovered from COVID-19 (not recorded which).

The chain links TRBV2 to TRBJ2-1; 7 nucleotides line up with TRBD2. J was trimmed by 10 bases and V by 4 bases; bases with no gene match: 7. This CDR3 is built from 13 residues. Germline assignment: CDR1 SNHLY and CDR2 FYNNEI. In DNA form, the CDR3 reads TGTGCCAGCAGTGGCCAGCGGGGAGGGGAGCAGTTCTTC. Its protein product is CASSGQRGGEQFF.

The chain uses TRBV5-5 and TRBJ1-2; D is possibly TRBD1 (6 bases). CDR1 SGHKS and CDR2 YYEKEE come from the germline V gene (reference sequence). The CDR3 runs 15 residues. The V end was cut by 0 bases, the J end by 2 bases, with 11 bases between. Here the CDR3 DNA reads TGTGCCAGCAGCTTGGTCCAGGACAGAAACTATGGCTACACCTTC. Protein: CASSLVQDRNYGYTF.

The rearrangement joins TRBV29-1 to TRBJ2-5; TRBD2 matches 7 bases. This CDR3 is built from 12 residues. In germline, CDR1 is SQVTM, CDR2 ANQGSEA. V lost 0 bases and J lost 9; bases outside the gene matches: 4. The CDR3 bases are TGCAGCGTTGAAGACCTAGGGAGGGCCCAGTACTTC. It specifies CSVEDLGRAQYF.